A selection of T cell receptor beta chains follows, all from one sample in a study of T-cell memory formation after mild COVID-19. Using its own MiXCR run on the 5' RACE reads, TCRdb lists one record per CDR3 protein. This sample yields about 120,000 distinct CDR3 sequences, of which about 15% are seen a single time; more than 11% belongs to the top ten. The sequencing sample was made of PBMCs or a T cell subset sorted from them (not recorded which). The receptors stem from an adult woman who had mild COVID-19 (a few samples of this study predate the infection). Cell type and time point are not known. The CDR3 runs from the conserved cysteine through the conserved F or W. Fields, in order: V gene, D gene, J gene, clone size, CDR3 length, CDR3 protein, CDR3 DNA. D genes are given only for firm matches. Some rows have no size entry. The others give once, few or many, or a class for an expanded clone.

TRBV7-9,TRBD1,TRBJ2-5,few,15,CASTADRIRRETQYF,TGTGCCAGCACTGCGGACAGGATCAGGCGAGAGACCCAGTACTTC
TRBV10-3,NA,TRBJ2-5,NA,12,CAISEAPSTQYF,TGTGCCATCAGTGAGGCTCCGTCTACCCAGTACTTC
TRBV27,TRBD2,TRBJ2-1,NA,19,CASSPHRGTSGTLIREQFF,TGTGCCAGCAGTCCGCATAGGGGGACTAGCGGAACCCTGATCAGAGAGCAGTTCTTC
TRBV5-4,TRBD1,TRBJ1-2,NA,14,CASSFRTGSYGYTF,TGTGCCAGCAGCTTCAGGACAGGATCCTATGGCTACACCTTC
TRBV7-6,NA,TRBJ2-1,NA,13,CASSLAAPNEQFF,TGTGCCAGCAGCTTAGCGGCCCCCAATGAGCAGTTCTTC
TRBV5-1,TRBD2,TRBJ2-2,NA,16,CASSLTSGGDTGELFF,TGCGCCAGCAGCTTGACTAGCGGGGGCGACACCGGGGAGCTGTTTTTT
TRBV10-3,TRBD1,TRBJ2-7,NA,14,CAISDRTGKNEQYF,TGTGCCATCAGTGATAGGACAGGGAAGAACGAGCAGTACTTC
TRBV30,TRBD1,TRBJ1-2,NA,13,CAWSDQGDYGYTF,TGTGCCTGGAGTGACCAGGGGGACTATGGCTACACCTTC
TRBV12-3/TRBV12-4,NA,TRBJ1-1,few,13,CAGGRAGFTEAFF,TGTGCCGGCGGGAGAGCGGGGTTTACTGAAGCTTTCTTT
TRBV11-2,NA,TRBJ2-5,NA,15,CASSLEVGPGETQYF,TGTGCCAGCAGCTTAGAGGTGGGCCCGGGAGAGACCCAGTACTTC
TRBV3-1,NA,TRBJ1-1,few,12,CASSQANTEAFF,TGTGCCAGCAGCCAAGCGAACACTGAAGCTTTCTTT
TRBV10-3,NA,TRBJ1-5,NA,16,CAISESIVFSNQPQHF,TGTGCCATCAGTGAGTCGATCGTCTTTAGCAATCAGCCCCAGCATTTT
TRBV4-1,TRBD1,TRBJ2-7,few,14,CASSQSGQVYEQYF,TGCGCCAGCAGCCAGTCGGGACAGGTCTACGAGCAGTACTTC
TRBV5-1,NA,TRBJ2-2,NA,14,CASSFVPTVGELFF,TGCGCCAGCAGCTTCGTCCCAACGGTCGGGGAGCTGTTTTTT
TRBV3-1,TRBD2,TRBJ2-5,NA,17,CASSPYQLAGVQETQYF,TGTGCCAGCAGCCCCTACCAACTAGCGGGAGTGCAAGAGACCCAGTACTTC
TRBV20-1,NA,TRBJ2-5,NA,14,CSANPPGLPSAQYF,TGCAGTGCTAACCCACCGGGGCTCCCCTCAGCCCAGTACTTC
TRBV12-3/TRBV12-4,NA,TRBJ2-2,few,13,CASSLAHGGELFF,TGTGCCAGCAGTTTAGCGCATGGAGGGGAGCTGTTTTTT
TRBV5-1,TRBD1,TRBJ2-3,few,15,CASSWGQGRTDTQYF,TGCGCCAGCAGCTGGGGACAGGGAAGGACAGATACGCAGTATTTT
TRBV19,TRBD1,TRBJ1-5,NA,15,CASSIAGTGNQPQHF,TGTGCCAGTAGTATAGCCGGGACAGGGAATCAGCCCCAGCATTTT
TRBV27,NA,TRBJ2-2,NA,14,CASSPLKDTGELFF,TGTGCCAGCAGTCCGCTAAAGGACACCGGGGAGCTGTTTTTT
TRBV7-2,NA,TRBJ2-6,few,16,CASSRGPTSGANVLTF,TGTGCCAGCAGCCGGGGCCCAACCTCTGGGGCCAACGTCCTGACTTTC
TRBV5-6,NA,TRBJ1-1,few,14,CASSSIYRVGEAFF,TGTGCCAGCAGCTCCATCTACAGGGTGGGTGAAGCTTTCTTT
TRBV4-3,NA,TRBJ2-7,NA,14,CASSQDIGDYEQYF,TGCGCCAGCAGCCAAGATATAGGAGACTACGAGCAGTACTTC
TRBV5-1,NA,TRBJ1-2,NA,13,CASSYGQNYGYTF,TGCGCCAGCAGCTATGGACAGAACTATGGCTACACCTTC
TRBV29-1,TRBD1,TRBJ1-6,few,13,CSVRQGSNSPLHF,TGCAGCGTTCGACAGGGGAGTAATTCACCCCTCCACTTT
TRBV29-1,NA,TRBJ2-6,NA,13,CSVEGVGANVLTF,TGCAGCGTTGAAGGTGTTGGGGCCAACGTCCTGACTTTC
TRBV7-2,NA,TRBJ2-2,many,15,CASSFQRSNTGELFF,TGTGCCAGCAGCTTTCAGAGATCGAACACCGGGGAGCTGTTTTTT
TRBV14,NA,TRBJ2-3,few,12,CASSQWGDTQYF,TGTGCCAGCAGCCAATGGGGAGATACGCAGTATTTT
TRBV6-6,TRBD1,TRBJ2-7,few,18,CASSSPPDRGPQGYEQYF,TGTGCCAGCAGTTCCCCTCCGGACAGGGGACCTCAGGGCTACGAGCAGTACTTC
TRBV5-1,NA,TRBJ1-6,few,15,CASRTETLVNSPLHF,TGCGCCAGCAGGACAGAGACGTTGGTTAATTCACCCCTCCACTTT
TRBV11-3,NA,TRBJ2-3,NA,16,CASSVPDSSSTDTQYF,TGTGCCAGCAGCGTCCCGGACAGCTCTAGCACAGATACGCAGTATTTT
TRBV12-3/TRBV12-4,TRBD2,TRBJ2-1,NA,16,CASSPSGKWSYNEQFF,TGTGCCAGCAGTCCCAGCGGGAAATGGTCCTACAATGAGCAGTTCTTC
TRBV12-3/TRBV12-4,NA,TRBJ2-7,few,13,CASRRQLVYEQYF,TGTGCCAGCAGACGCCAACTAGTTTACGAGCAGTACTTC
TRBV9,TRBD2,TRBJ2-1,NA,15,CASSVLAGGFDEQFF,TGTGCCAGCAGCGTCTTAGCGGGAGGGTTTGATGAGCAGTTCTTC
TRBV29-1,NA,TRBJ2-2,NA,14,CSAGRDTNTGELFF,TGCAGCGCCGGCAGGGACACGAACACCGGGGAGCTGTTTTTT
TRBV15,NA,TRBJ2-4,medium-sized,15,CATSSLTGAENIQYF,TGTGCCACCAGCAGCCTAACAGGAGCCGAAAACATTCAGTACTTC
TRBV5-6,NA,TRBJ2-1,many,12,CASSYDYNEQFF,TGTGCCAGCAGCTACGATTACAATGAGCAGTTCTTC
TRBV7-2,TRBD2,TRBJ2-7,few,16,CASSYLAELRRGEQYF,TGTGCCAGCAGCTACCTAGCGGAGCTTCGCCGGGGCGAGCAGTACTTC
TRBV2,TRBD1,TRBJ1-6,NA,13,CASRGQINSPLHF,TGTGCCAGCAGGGGACAGATTAATTCACCCCTCCACTTT
TRBV20-1,NA,TRBJ1-3,few,14,CSARTPNSGNTIYF,TGCAGTGCTAGAACACCTAACTCTGGAAACACCATATATTTT
TRBV5-1,NA,TRBJ2-3,few,15,CASTRDGLLTDTQYF,TGCGCCAGCACCCGGGACGGACTTCTCACAGATACGCAGTATTTT
TRBV20-1,NA,TRBJ2-7,NA,14,CSARRPDGTYEQYF,TGCAGTGCTAGAAGGCCGGACGGAACCTACGAGCAGTACTTC
TRBV5-4,NA,TRBJ2-7,NA,15,CASSLPHQGSHEQYF,TGTGCCAGCAGCTTGCCTCATCAGGGGTCCCACGAGCAGTACTTC
TRBV2,NA,TRBJ2-5,few,13,CASSGNDRVTQYF,TGTGCCAGCAGTGGTAATGATAGAGTGACCCAGTACTTC
TRBV29-1,NA,TRBJ2-7,NA,14,CSARRTDSMGEQYF,TGCAGCGCGAGACGGACTGACTCTATGGGCGAGCAGTACTTC
TRBV14,NA,TRBJ1-1,NA,16,CASSRDWEGWNTEAFF,TGTGCCAGCAGCCGCGACTGGGAGGGTTGGAACACTGAAGCTTTCTTT
TRBV7-8,TRBD1,TRBJ2-3,NA,15,CASSSDRGRLDTQYF,TGTGCCAGCAGCTCGGACAGGGGGCGCTTGGATACGCAGTATTTT
TRBV29-1,NA,TRBJ2-7,NA,14,CSVEGGTNGIEQYF,TGCAGCGTTGAGGGGGGAACTAACGGTATCGAGCAGTACTTC
TRBV6-5,TRBD2,TRBJ2-1,few,15,CASTLAGGLSNEQFF,TGTGCCAGCACCTTAGCGGGGGGCCTTTCTAATGAGCAGTTCTTC
TRBV5-1,NA,TRBJ1-2,NA,13,CASRLDGDYGYTF,TGCGCCAGCAGACTCGACGGAGACTATGGCTACACCTTC
TRBV5-1,NA,TRBJ2-5,few,13,CASSLDIQETQYF,TGCGCCAGCAGCCTTGACATTCAAGAGACCCAGTACTTC
TRBV7-8,NA,TRBJ2-5,few,13,CASRDFNQETQYF,TGTGCCAGCAGGGACTTTAATCAAGAGACCCAGTACTTC
TRBV7-9,TRBD1,TRBJ1-2,NA,16,CASSLALGTGSYGYTF,TGTGCCAGCAGCTTAGCGCTTGGGACAGGGAGCTATGGCTACACCTTC
TRBV4-3,TRBD1,TRBJ2-5,NA,15,CASSPGTGIYETQYF,TGCGCCAGCAGCCCCGGGACAGGGATTTATGAGACCCAGTACTTC
TRBV12-3/TRBV12-4,NA,TRBJ2-3,NA,15,CASSPQGRSTDTQYF,TGTGCCAGCAGTCCCCAGGGTCGAAGCACAGATACGCAGTATTTT
TRBV5-5,NA,TRBJ2-4,few,18,CASSLYGQGERQLNIQYF,TGTGCCAGCAGCTTGTATGGGCAAGGAGAACGCCAGCTAAACATTCAGTACTTC
TRBV4-3,NA,TRBJ2-3,NA,15,CASSQAGAPTDTQYF,TGCGCCAGCAGCCAAGCAGGGGCCCCCACAGATACGCAGTATTTT
TRBV24-1,TRBD1,TRBJ1-5,NA,13,CATRTGGFGPQHF,TGTGCCACCCGGACAGGGGGCTTCGGGCCCCAGCATTTT
TRBV20-1,NA,TRBJ2-5,few,14,CSASKTAYQETQYF,TGCAGTGCTAGTAAGACTGCGTACCAAGAGACCCAGTACTTC